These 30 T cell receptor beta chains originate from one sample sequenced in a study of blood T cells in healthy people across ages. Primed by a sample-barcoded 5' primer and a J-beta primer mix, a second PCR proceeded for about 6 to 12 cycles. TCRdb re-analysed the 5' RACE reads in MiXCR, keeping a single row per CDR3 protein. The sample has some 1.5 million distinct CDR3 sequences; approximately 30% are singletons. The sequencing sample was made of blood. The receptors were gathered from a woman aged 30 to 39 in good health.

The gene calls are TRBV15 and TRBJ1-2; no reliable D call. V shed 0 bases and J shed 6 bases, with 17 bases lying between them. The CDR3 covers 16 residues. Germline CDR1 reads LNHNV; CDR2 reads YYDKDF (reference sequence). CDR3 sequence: CATSREWSGVGDGYTF. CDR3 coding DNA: TGTGCCACCAGCAGAGAGTGGTCGGGTGTCGGGGATGGCTACACCTTC.

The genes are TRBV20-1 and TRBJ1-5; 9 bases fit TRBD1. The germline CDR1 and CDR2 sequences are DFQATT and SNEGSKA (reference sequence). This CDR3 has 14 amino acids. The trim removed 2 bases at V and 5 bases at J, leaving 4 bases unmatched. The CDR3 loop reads CSARRTGADQPQHF. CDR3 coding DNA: TGCAGTGCTAGAAGGACAGGGGCGGATCAGCCCCAGCATTTT.

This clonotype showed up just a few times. The CDR3 region is CSAFRLAGGGYNEQFF. The CDR3 DNA sequence: TGCAGTGCTTTCAGACTAGCGGGAGGGGGATACAATGAGCAGTTCTTC. J is TRBJ2-1 and V is TRBV20-1, with 14 bases that match TRBD2. The germline gives CDR1 DFQATT, CDR2 SNEGSKA (reference sequence). The V and J ends lost 5 bases and 4 bases, in that order; junction bases with no gene match: 7. This CDR3 is 16 amino acids long.

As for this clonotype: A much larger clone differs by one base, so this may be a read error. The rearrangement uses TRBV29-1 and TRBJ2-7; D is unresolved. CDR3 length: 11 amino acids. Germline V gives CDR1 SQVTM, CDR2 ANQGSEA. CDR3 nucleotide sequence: TGCAGCGCTGAAGATACCTACGAGCAGTACTTC. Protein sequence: CSAEDTYEQYF.

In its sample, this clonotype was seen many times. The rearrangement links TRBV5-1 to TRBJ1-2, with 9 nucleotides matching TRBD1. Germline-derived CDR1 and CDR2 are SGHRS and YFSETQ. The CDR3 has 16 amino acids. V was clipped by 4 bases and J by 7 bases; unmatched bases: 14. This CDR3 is CASSPATMGQGGGYTF. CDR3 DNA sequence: TGCGCCAGCAGCCCAGCCACGATGGGACAGGGAGGTGGCTACACCTTC.

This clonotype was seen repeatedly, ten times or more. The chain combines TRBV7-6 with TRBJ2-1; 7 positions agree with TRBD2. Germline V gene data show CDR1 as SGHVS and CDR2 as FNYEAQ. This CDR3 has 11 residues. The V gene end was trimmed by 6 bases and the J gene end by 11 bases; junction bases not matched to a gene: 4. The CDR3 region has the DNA TGTGCCAGCAGGCAAGCGGGGAAGCAGTTCTTC. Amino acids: CASRQAGKQFF.

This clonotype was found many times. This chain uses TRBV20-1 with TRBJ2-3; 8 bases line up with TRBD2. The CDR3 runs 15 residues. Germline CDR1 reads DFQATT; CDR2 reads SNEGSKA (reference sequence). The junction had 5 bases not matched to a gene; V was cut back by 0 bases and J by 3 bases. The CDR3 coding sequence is TGCAGTGCTAGAGAAGCGGGAGAGGTTACAGATACGCAGTATTTT. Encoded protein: CSAREAGEVTDTQYF.

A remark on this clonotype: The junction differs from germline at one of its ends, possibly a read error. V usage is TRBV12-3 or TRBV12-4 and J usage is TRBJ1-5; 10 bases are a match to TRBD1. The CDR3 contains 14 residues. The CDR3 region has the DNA TGTGCTAGCAGTGGGACAGGGGAATATCAGCCCCAGCATTTT. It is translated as CASSGTGEYQPQHF.

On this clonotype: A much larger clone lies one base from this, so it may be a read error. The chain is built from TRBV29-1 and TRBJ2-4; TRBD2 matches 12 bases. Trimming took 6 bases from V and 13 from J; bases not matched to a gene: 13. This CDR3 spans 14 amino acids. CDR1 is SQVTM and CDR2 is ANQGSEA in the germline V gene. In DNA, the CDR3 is TGCAGCGTCGTGACTAGCGGGAGAGGCAATGAGCAGTACTTC. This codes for CSVVTSGRGNEQYF. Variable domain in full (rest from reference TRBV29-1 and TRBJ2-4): SAVISQKPSRDICQRGTSLTIQCQVDSQVTMMFWYRQQPGQSLTLIATANQGSEATYESGFVIDKFPISRPNLTFSTLTVSNMSPEDSSIYLCSVVTSGRGNEQYFGAGTRLSVL.

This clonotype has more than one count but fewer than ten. CDR3 DNA: TGTGCTAGTGGTTTGACCCCGACTGGACCCTACAATGAGCAGTTCTTC. Its protein product is CASGLTPTGPYNEQFF. The chain combines TRBV12-5 with TRBJ2-1, with D unresolved. V lost 2 bases and J 2 bases, leaving 13 bases between the germline ends. Germline V gene sequence: CDR1 LGHNT, CDR2 FRNRAP. The CDR3 spans 16 residues.

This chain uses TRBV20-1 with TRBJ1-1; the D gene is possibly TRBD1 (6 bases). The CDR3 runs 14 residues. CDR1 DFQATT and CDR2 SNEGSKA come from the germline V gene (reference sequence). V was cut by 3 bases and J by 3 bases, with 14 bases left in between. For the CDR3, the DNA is TGCAGTGCTAGCCCCAGGGCAGGGGACACTGAAGCTTTCTTT. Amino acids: CSASPRAGDTEAFF.

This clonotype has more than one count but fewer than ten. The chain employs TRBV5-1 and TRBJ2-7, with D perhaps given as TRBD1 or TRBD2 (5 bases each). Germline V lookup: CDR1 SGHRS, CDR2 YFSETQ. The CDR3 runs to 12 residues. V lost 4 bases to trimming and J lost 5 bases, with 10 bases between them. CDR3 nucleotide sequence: TGCGCCAGCAGCCGAGGGGCGGACGAGCAGTACTTC. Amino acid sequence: CASSRGADEQYF.

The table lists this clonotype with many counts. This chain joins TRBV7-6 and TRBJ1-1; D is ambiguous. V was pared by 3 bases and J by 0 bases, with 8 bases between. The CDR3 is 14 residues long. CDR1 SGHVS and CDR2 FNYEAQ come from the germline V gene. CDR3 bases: TGTGCCAGCAGCTTGACGTTAGTGAACACTGAAGCTTTCTTT. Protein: CASSLTLVNTEAFF.

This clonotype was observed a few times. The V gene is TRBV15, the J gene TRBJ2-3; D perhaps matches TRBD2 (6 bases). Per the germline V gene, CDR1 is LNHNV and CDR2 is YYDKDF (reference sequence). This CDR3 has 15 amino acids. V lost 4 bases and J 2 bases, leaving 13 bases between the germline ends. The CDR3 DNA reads TGTGCCACCAGCACCGTACTAGCCTCCACAGATACGCAGTATTTT. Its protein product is CATSTVLASTDTQYF.

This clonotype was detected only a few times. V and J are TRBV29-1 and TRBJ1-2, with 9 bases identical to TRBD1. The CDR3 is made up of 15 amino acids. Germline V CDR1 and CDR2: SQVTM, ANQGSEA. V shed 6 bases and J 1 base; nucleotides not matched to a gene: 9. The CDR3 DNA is TGCAGCGTGGAGGGACAGGGAAACTTTAACTATGGCTACACCTTC. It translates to CSVEGQGNFNYGYTF.

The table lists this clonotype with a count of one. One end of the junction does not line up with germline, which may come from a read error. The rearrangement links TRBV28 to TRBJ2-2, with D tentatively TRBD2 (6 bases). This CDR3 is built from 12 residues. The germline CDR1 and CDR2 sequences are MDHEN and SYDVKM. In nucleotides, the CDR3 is TGTGCCAGCAGATCTAATGGCGGGGAGCTGTTTTTC. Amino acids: CASRSNGGELFF.

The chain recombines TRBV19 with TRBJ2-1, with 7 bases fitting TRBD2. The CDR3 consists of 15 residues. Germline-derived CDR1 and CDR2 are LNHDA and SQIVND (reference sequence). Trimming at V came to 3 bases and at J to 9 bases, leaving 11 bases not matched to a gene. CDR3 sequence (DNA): TGTGCCAGTAGTATCGGTAGGGGAGGGTTAAGTGAGCAGTTCTTC. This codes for CASSIGRGGLSEQFF. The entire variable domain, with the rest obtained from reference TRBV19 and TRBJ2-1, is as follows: DGGITQSPKYLFRKEGQNVTLSCEQNLNHDAMYWYRQDPGQGLRLIYYSQIVNDFQKGDIAEGYSVSREKKESFPLTVTSAQKNPTAFYLCASSIGRGGLSEQFFGPGTRLTVL.

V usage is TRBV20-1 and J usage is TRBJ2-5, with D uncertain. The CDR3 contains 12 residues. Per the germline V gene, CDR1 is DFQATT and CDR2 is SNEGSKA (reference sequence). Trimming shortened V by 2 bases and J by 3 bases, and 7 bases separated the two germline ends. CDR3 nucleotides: TGCAGTGCTAGACGGCTAAAAGAGACCCAGTACTTC. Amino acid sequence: CSARRLKETQYF.

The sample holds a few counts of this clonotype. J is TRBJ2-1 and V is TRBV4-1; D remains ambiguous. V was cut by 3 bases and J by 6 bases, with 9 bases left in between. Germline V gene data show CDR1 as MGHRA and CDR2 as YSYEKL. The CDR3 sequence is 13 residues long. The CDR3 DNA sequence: TGCGCCAGCAGCCAGACGACTGGCAATGAGCAGTTCTTC. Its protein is CASSQTTGNEQFF.

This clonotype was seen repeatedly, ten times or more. CDR3 coding DNA: TGCAGCGTGGGACAGGGCACCGACAATGAGCAGTTCTTC. Protein: CSVGQGTDNEQFF. The chain is built from TRBV29-1 and TRBJ2-1; 9 nucleotides align to TRBD1. CDR3 size: 13 residues. The V segment lost 6 bases and the J segment 5 bases; nucleotides outside the gene matches: 5. Germline CDR1 and CDR2: SQVTM and ANQGSEA.

Here the CDR3 reads CASSTDREGEAFF. The DNA for the CDR3 is TGTGCCAGCAGCACGGACAGGGAGGGTGAAGCTTTCTTT. This chain uses TRBV7-7 with TRBJ1-1, with TRBD1 matching over 8 bases. Germline V lookup: CDR1 SSHAT, CDR2 FNYEAQ (reference sequence). V lost 5 bases to trimming and J lost 7 bases; unmatched junction nucleotides: 6. The CDR3 length is 13 residues. The whole variable domain, remainder taken from reference TRBV7-7 and TRBJ1-1, is GAGVSQSPRYKVTKRGQDVTLRCDPISSHATLYWYQQALGQGPEFLTYFNYEAQPDKSGLPSDRFSAERPEGSISTLTIQRTEQRDSAMYRCASSTDREGEAFFGQGTRLTVV.

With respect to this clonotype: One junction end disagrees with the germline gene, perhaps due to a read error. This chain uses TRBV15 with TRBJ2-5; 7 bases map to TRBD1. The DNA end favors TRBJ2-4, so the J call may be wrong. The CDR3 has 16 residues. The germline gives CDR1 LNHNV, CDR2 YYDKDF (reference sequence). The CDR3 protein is CAASNRGPGGRNIQYF. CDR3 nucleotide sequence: TGTGCCGCCAGCAACCGGGGCCCAGGGGGTCGAAACATTCAGTACTTC.

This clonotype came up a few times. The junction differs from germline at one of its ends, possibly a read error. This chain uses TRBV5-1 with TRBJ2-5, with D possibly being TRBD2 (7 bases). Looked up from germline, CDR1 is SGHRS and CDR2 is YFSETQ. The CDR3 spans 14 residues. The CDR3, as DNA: TGCGACACCACTCGAGGGGGGGGCCAGGAGACCCGGTACTTC. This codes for CDTTRGGGQETRYF.

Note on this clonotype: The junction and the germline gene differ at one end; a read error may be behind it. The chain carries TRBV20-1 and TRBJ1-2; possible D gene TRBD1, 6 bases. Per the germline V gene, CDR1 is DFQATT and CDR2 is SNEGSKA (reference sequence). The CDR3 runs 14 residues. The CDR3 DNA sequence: TGCAGTGCTTGGGACAACCCGAATTTCTATGGCCACACCTTC. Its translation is CSAWDNPNFYGHTF.

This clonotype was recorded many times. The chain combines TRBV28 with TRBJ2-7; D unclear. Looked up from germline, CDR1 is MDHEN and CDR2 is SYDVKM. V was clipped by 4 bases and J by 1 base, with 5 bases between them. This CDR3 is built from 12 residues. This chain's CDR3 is CASSYTSYEQYF. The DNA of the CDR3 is TGTGCCAGCAGTTACACGTCCTACGAGCAGTACTTC.

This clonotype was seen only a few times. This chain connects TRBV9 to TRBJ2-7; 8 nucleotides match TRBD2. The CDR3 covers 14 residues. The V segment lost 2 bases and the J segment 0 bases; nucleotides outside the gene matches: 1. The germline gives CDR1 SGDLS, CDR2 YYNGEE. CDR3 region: CASSVTSDSYEQYF. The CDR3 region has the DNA TGTGCCAGCAGCGTGACTAGCGACTCCTACGAGCAGTACTTC.

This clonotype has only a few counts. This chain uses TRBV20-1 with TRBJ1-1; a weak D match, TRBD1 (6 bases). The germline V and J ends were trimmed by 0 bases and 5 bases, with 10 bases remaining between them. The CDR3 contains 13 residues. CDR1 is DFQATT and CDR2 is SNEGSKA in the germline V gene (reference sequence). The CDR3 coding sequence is TGCAGTGCTAGAGATCAGGGGCAGACTGAAGCTTTCTTT. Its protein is CSARDQGQTEAFF.

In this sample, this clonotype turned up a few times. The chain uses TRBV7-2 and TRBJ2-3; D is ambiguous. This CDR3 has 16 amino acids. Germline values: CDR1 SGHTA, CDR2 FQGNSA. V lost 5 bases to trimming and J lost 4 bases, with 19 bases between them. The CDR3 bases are TGTGCCAGCAGCCGCAGGTCGGCCGCTTCCGCAGATACGCAGTATTTT. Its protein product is CASSRRSAASADTQYF.

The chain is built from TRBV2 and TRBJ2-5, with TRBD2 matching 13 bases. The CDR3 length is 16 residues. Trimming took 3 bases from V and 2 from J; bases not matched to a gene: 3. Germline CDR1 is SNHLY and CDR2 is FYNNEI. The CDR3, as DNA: TGTGCCAGCAGTGACGGACTAGCGGGAGCTCAAGAGACCCAGTACTTC. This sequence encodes CASSDGLAGAQETQYF.

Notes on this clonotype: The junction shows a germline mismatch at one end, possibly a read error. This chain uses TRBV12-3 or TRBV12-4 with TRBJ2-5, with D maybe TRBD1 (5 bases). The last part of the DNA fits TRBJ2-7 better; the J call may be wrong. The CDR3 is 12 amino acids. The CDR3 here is CVSSLNRYEQYF. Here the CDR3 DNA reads TGTGTCAGCAGTTTGAACAGGTACGAGCAGTACTTC.